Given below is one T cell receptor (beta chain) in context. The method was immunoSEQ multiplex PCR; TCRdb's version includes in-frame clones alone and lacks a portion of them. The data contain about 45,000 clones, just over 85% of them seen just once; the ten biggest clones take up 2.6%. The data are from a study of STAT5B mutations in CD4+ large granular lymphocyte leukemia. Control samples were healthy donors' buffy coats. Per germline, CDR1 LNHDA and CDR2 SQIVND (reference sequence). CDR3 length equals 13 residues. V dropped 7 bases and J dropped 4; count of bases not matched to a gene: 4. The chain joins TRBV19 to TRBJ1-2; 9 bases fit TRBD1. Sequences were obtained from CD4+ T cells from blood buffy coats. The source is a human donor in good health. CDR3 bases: TGTGCCAGTAACGACAGGGGGTTCTATGGCTACACCTTC. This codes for CASNDRGFYGYTF.